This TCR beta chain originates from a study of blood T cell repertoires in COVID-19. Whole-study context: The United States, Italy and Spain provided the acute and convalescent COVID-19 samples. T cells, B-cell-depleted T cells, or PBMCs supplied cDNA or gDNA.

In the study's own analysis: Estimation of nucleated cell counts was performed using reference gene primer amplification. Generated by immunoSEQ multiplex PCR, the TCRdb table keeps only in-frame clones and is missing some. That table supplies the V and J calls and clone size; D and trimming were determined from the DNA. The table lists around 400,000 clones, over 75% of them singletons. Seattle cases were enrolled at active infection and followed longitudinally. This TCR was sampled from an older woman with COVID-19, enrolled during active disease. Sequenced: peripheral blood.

This CDR3 is CASSLRDMAYEQYF. CDR3 nucleotides: TGTGCCAGCAGCTTAAGGGACATGGCCTACGAGCAGTACTTC. The V call is TRBV7-2, the J call TRBJ2-7; the D gene is possibly TRBD1 (6 bases). Germline V gives CDR1 SGHTA, CDR2 FQGNSA. Trimming pared 2 bases from V and 2 bases from J, leaving 10 bases between. The length of the CDR3 is 14 residues.